Detailed here is one T cell receptor (beta chain). This entry belongs to a study of blood T cell repertoires in COVID-19. Turning to the study itself: Sites across the United States, Italy and Spain contributed samples from acute and convalescent COVID-19.

V shed 6 bases and J 10 bases; nucleotides not matched to a gene: 11. The CDR3 consists of 14 residues. The germline V gene encodes CDR1 SGHTA and CDR2 FQGTGA. Produced via immunoSEQ multiplex PCR; TCRdb's table is partial and in-frame only. The repertoire holds roughly 68,000 clones, roughly 87% seen once, with roughly 5% in the top ten. The receptor was derived from a woman between 45 and 65 years old with active COVID-19. The rearrangement joins TRBV7-3 to TRBJ2-1, with TRBD2 matching over 8 bases. Sequenced input: peripheral blood. CDR3 nucleotides: TGTGCCAGCAGTAGGGCGGGAGGATCAGGGGAGCAGTTCTTC. It specifies CASSRAGGSGEQFF.